The 14 T cell receptor beta chains presented below share a single source sample, sequenced in a study of regulatory T cells in long-lasting Graves disease. Specified time point: newly diagnosed GD, antithyroid drugs for less than 3 months. Extracted PBMC RNA gave rise to the TCR library. According to the study, TCR beta libraries were built with iRepertoire HTBI primers and CDR3-region Arm-PCR. A single record per CDR3 protein comes from TCRdb applying MiXCR to the multiplex PCR reads. The sample yields hundreds of thousands of distinct CDR3 sequences, around a sixth seen once. Sequences were derived from peripheral blood mononuclear cells (PBMCs), sampled at new diagnosis, from a patient treated with antithyroid drugs. These receptors all come from a female donor with Graves disease.

This clonotype turned up a few times. The chain has TRBV6-1 and TRBJ2-1; 8 positions agree with TRBD2. The trim removed 6 bases at V and 6 bases at J, leaving 13 bases unmatched. CDR1 and CDR2 (germline): MNHNS, SASEGT. The CDR3 extends over 16 amino acids. CDR3 DNA sequence: TGTGCCAGCAGCCCCGTAGGAGCGGGAGTGGGCAATGAGCAGTTCTTC. This encodes CASSPVGAGVGNEQFF.

This clonotype was picked up many times. The rearrangement uses TRBV30 and TRBJ1-2; 9 nucleotides agree with TRBD1. V dropped 4 bases and J dropped 3; count of bases not matched to a gene: 3. This CDR3 contains 13 residues. Looked up from germline, CDR1 is GTSNPN and CDR2 is SVGIG (reference sequence). CDR3 protein: CAWKGDRDYGYTF. The CDR3 region has the DNA TGTGCCTGGAAGGGGGACAGGGACTATGGCTACACCTTC.

This clonotype occurred many times. The V call is TRBV3-1, the J call TRBJ2-2; TRBD1 or TRBD2 may be the D gene (5 bases each). The germline CDR1 and CDR2 sequences are LGHDT and YNNKEL (reference sequence). V was trimmed by 2 bases and J by 8 bases, leaving 18 bases between them. There are 16 residues in the CDR3. CDR3 sequence: CASSQPWGGYAGELFF. CDR3 nucleotide sequence: TGTGCCAGCAGCCAACCGTGGGGCGGGTATGCGGGGGAGCTGTTTTTT.

This clonotype was counted a few times. V and J are TRBV9 and TRBJ2-7; no clear D gene. V lost 0 bases and J lost 3, with 13 bases in between. This CDR3 comprises 15 residues. Germline V gene lookup returns CDR1 SGDLS and CDR2 YYNGEE. The CDR3 sequence: CASSVDPSPNYEQYF. CDR3 in DNA: TGTGCCAGCAGCGTAGATCCATCACCAAACTACGAGCAGTACTTC.

In this sample, this clonotype turned up many times. The chain links TRBV13 to TRBJ1-5; D ambiguous. Trimming pared 0 bases from V and 8 bases from J, leaving 8 bases between. CDR3 length equals 13 residues. Germline CDR1 PRHDT, CDR2 FYEKMQ (reference sequence). CDR3 DNA: TGTGCCAGCAGCTTAGGCCGCTGGGAGCCCCAGCATTTT. It is translated as CASSLGRWEPQHF.

This clonotype was counted many times. V gene TRBV10-3 combines with J gene TRBJ1-5; possible D gene TRBD1, 5 bases. Germline CDR1 and CDR2: ENHRY and SYGVKD. This CDR3 has 14 amino acids. Trimming pared 4 bases from V and 2 bases from J, leaving 9 bases between. CDR3 coding DNA: TGTGCCATCAGTGCACAGGTCGGCAATCAGCCCCAGCATTTT. Translated, it gives CAISAQVGNQPQHF.

This clonotype was picked up a small number of times. The chain couples TRBV20-1 to TRBJ1-1, with TRBD1 as a possible D gene (6 bases). V lost 2 bases and J 4 bases, leaving 14 bases between the germline ends. CDR3 length: 14 amino acids. CDR1 DFQATT and CDR2 SNEGSKA come from the germline V gene (reference sequence). The chain's CDR3 is CSARKWTDGTEAFF. CDR3 nucleotides: TGCAGTGCTAGAAAGTGGACAGATGGCACTGAAGCTTTCTTT.

This clonotype occurred many times. This sequence joins TRBV7-9 and TRBJ2-3; D gene unclear. Germline lookup yields CDR1 SEHNR and CDR2 FQNEAQ (reference sequence). Deletions cut 4 bases from V and 0 bases from J, with 11 bases between. The CDR3 spans 15 residues. CDR3 coding DNA: TGTGCCAGCAGCTACGGATCCCCTAGCACAGATACGCAGTATTTT. Its translation: CASSYGSPSTDTQYF.

The V call is TRBV6-2 or TRBV6-3, the J call TRBJ2-5; TRBD1 is a possible D gene (6 bases). V lost 5 bases and J lost 5, with 15 bases in between. This CDR3 is built from 14 residues. In germline, CDR1 is MNHEY, CDR2 SVGEGT. CDR3 in amino acids: CASSVRGGWETQYF. The CDR3 nucleotides read TGTGCCAGCAGTGTCAGGGGTGGCTGGGAGACCCAGTACTTC.

A word on this clonotype: A far larger clone is one base from this, pointing to a likely read error. The genes are TRBV7-9 and TRBJ2-1; 9 bases agree with TRBD2. With V trimmed by 3 bases and J by 4 bases, 13 bases remained unmatched. Per the germline V gene, CDR1 is SEHNR and CDR2 is FQNEAQ (reference sequence). The CDR3 loop spans 18 amino acids. This CDR3 reads CASSFGQYAGGRYNEQFF. CDR3 nucleotides: TGTGCCAGCAGCTTTGGGCAGTATGCGGGGGGGCGGTACAATGAGCAGTTCTTC.

Many counts were recorded for this clonotype. This chain links TRBV6-2 or TRBV6-3 with TRBJ2-7, with 12 bases lining up with TRBD1. CDR3 length: 15 amino acids. The ends lost 2 bases at V and 4 bases at J; junction bases unmatched: 3. Germline V CDR1 and CDR2: MNHEY, SVGEGT. The CDR3 loop reads CASSYGTGGIYEQYF. CDR3 DNA: TGTGCCAGCAGTTACGGGACAGGGGGCATTTACGAGCAGTACTTC.

This clonotype was seen at least ten times. In DNA, the CDR3 is TGTGCCAGCAGACGACAGGGCCGGGTCTACGAGCAGTACTTC. This sequence encodes CASRRQGRVYEQYF. This chain connects TRBV6-2 or TRBV6-3 to TRBJ2-7; 7 nucleotides line up with TRBD1. CDR3 length equals 14 residues. With 6 bases clipped from V and 3 bases from J, the junction kept 8 bases outside the gene matches. Germline CDR1 MNHEY, CDR2 SVGEGT.

This clonotype was seen more than once but under ten times. This clone may be a read error of a much larger clone one base away. The chain links TRBV13 to TRBJ1-3; D gene unclear. Trimming pared 7 bases from V and 1 base from J, leaving 17 bases between. Germline CDR1 is PRHDT and CDR2 is FYEKMQ (reference sequence). CDR3 length: 16 amino acids. The CDR3 region is CASKTRLASSGNTIYF. CDR3 in DNA: TGTGCCAGCAAGACGCGCCTTGCTTCTTCTGGAAACACCATATATTTT.

The rearrangement uses TRBV5-4 and TRBJ2-2, with D possibly TRBD1 on 6 matching bases. CDR1 is SGHNT, CDR2 YYREEE, per germline (reference sequence). Trimming shortened V by 1 base and J by 2 bases, and 9 bases separated the two germline ends. This CDR3 contains 15 residues. The CDR3 is CASSLLDSNTGELFF. CDR3 sequence (DNA): TGTGCCAGCAGCTTGTTGGACAGTAACACCGGGGAGCTGTTTTTT.